The text below deals with one TCR beta chain. What it binds is unknown. TCRdb fed the 5' RACE reads into MiXCR, producing one record per CDR3 protein. The sample has 450,000 to 650,000 distinct CDR3 sequences; roughly 20% are singletons. The sample is drawn from a study of T-cell memory formation after mild COVID-19. Overall study context: Among the donors, TCR clusters were largely specific to each donor.

General study results and limits: That cross-reactive memory joined was suggested by some responding clones appearing in pre-infection memory. SARS-CoV-2 specificity was not confirmed for second-wave clones peaking on day 37.

The V and J ends lost 7 bases and 3 bases respectively, with 10 bases between them. The CDR3 is made up of 13 amino acids. Germline CDR1 MNHEY, CDR2 SMNVEV (reference sequence). The sequence was obtained from an adult woman who had mild COVID-19 (a few samples of this study predate the infection). Cell type and time point are not known. The sample taken for sequencing was PBMCs or a T cell subset sorted from them (not recorded which). This chain links TRBV27 with TRBJ2-1; D remains ambiguous. The CDR3 DNA is TGTGCCAGCACCCGGGTTGGCTACAATGAGCAGTTCTTC. Encoded protein: CASTRVGYNEQFF.